This TCR beta chain was recovered during a study of OX40 agonist ivuxolimab in advanced cancers. Study background: Patients were dosed intravenously with ivuxolimab at 0.01 to 10 mg/kg every 2 weeks.

Any history of autoimmune disease or systemic immunosuppression disqualified patients. The V and J ends lost 4 bases and 14 bases respectively, with 12 bases between them. CDR1 GTSNPN and CDR2 SVGIG come from the germline V gene (reference sequence). There are 11 residues in the CDR3. TCRdb keeps only in-frame clones here, not all; method: immunoSEQ multiplex PCR. The data show over 25,000 clones, with roughly 80% seen just once and over 25% held by the top ten. The sequence derives from an adult with an advanced solid tumor such as melanoma, head and neck, liver or kidney cancer. The sequenced sample was CD4+ or CD8+ T cells sorted from blood, obtained in a trial of the OX40 agonist ivuxolimab. The chain joins TRBV30 to TRBJ1-6; D call uncertain. The chain's CDR3 is CAWKAGSTLHF. CDR3 nucleotide sequence: TGTGCCTGGAAAGCAGGCTCCACCCTCCACTTT.